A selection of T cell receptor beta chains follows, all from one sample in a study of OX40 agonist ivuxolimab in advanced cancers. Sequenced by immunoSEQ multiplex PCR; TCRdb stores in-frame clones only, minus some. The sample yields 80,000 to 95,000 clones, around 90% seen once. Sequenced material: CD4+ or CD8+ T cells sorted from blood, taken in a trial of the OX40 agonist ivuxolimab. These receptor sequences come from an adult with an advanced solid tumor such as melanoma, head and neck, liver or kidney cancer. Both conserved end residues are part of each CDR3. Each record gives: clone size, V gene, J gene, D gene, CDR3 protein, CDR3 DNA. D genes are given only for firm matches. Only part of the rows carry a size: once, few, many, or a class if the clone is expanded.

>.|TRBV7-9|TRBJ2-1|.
CASSLVPRYEQFF
TGTGCCAGCAGCTTAGTTCCCAGATATGAGCAGTTCTTC
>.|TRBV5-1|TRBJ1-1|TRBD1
CASSLSGQGLTEAFF
TGCGCCAGCAGCTTGTCGGGACAGGGACTCACTGAAGCTTTCTTT
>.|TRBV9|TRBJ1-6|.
CASSRWDNSNSPLHF
TGTGCCAGCAGCCGGTGGGACAACTCTAATTCACCCCTCCACTTT
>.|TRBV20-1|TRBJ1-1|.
CRPYNTEAFF
TGCCGACCATATAACACTGAAGCTTTCTTT
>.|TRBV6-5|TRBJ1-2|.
CASSYGGATNYGYTF
TGTGCCAGCAGTTACGGCGGGGCCACTAACTATGGCTACACCTTC
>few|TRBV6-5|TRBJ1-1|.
CASKLTVGNTEAFF
TGTGCCAGCAAGTTGACAGTCGGGAACACTGAAGCTTTCTTT
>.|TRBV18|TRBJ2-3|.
CASSPGETSRATQYF
TGTGCCAGCTCACCGGGGGAGACTAGTAGGGCTACGCAGTATTTT
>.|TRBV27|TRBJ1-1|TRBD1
CASSLRSAGGSTEAFF
TGTGCCAGCAGTTTACGGTCGGCAGGGGGCTCCACTGAAGCTTTCTTT
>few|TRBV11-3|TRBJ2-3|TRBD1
CASSLGQGETDTQYF
TGTGCCAGCAGCTTAGGACAGGGGGAGACAGATACGCAGTATTTT
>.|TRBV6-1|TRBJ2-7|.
CASSIGEAYEQYF
TGTGCCAGCAGTATTGGAGAGGCCTACGAGCAGTACTTC
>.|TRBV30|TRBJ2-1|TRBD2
CAWSYLGTSYYNEQFF
TGTGCCTGGAGTTACCTGGGGACTAGCTATTACAATGAGCAGTTCTTC
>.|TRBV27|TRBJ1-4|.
CASSLYSAANEKLFF
TGTGCCAGCAGTTTATATTCAGCGGCCAATGAAAAACTGTTTTTT
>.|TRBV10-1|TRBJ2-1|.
CASSDRAPYNEQFF
TGCGCCAGCAGTGACAGGGCCCCTTACAATGAGCAGTTCTTC
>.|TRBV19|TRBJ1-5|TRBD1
CASSTGGAGGYNQPQHF
TGTGCCAGTAGTACCGGGGGGGCAGGGGGCTATAATCAGCCCCAGCATTTT
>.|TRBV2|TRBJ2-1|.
CASSERRELGEQFF
TGTGCCAGCAGTGAGAGGAGGGAGCTCGGAGAGCAGTTCTTC
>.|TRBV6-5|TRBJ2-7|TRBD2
CASRGASSGSYEQYF
TGTGCCAGCAGAGGGGCTTCTAGCGGGAGCTACGAGCAGTACTTC
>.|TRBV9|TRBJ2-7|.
CASSVAAGASGEQYF
TGTGCCAGCAGCGTAGCTGCAGGGGCCAGCGGCGAGCAGTACTTC
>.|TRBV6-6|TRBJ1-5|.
CASSYSIFVDQPQHF
TGTGCCAGCAGTTACTCGATCTTTGTCGATCAGCCCCAGCATTTT
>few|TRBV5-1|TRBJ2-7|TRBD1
CASSRDRSYEQYF
TGCGCCAGCAGCCGGGACAGGAGCTACGAGCAGTACTTC
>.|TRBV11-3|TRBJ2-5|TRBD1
CASSWGQSPWYQETQYF
TGTGCCAGCAGCTGGGGACAGTCACCTTGGTACCAAGAGACCCAGTACTTC
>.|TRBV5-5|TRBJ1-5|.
CASSSSPDDQPQHF
TGTGCCAGCAGCTCCTCCCCGGACGATCAGCCCCAGCATTTT
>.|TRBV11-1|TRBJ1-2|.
CASSQQRLYGYTF
TGTGCCAGCAGCCAACAGAGACTCTATGGCTACACCTTC
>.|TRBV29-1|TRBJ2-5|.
CSVEAGEQQETQYF
TGCAGCGTTGAGGCTGGGGAACAGCAAGAGACCCAGTACTTC
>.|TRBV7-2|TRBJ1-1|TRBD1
CASSSDRVTEAFF
TGTGCCAGCAGCTCGGACAGGGTCACTGAAGCTTTCTTT
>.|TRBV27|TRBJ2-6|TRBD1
CASSLVRQGALGANVLTF
TGTGCCAGCAGTTTAGTTCGACAGGGGGCGCTCGGGGCCAACGTCCTGACTTTC
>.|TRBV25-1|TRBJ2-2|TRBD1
CASSLRQGISTGELFF
TGTGCCAGCAGTCTTCGACAGGGGATATCCACCGGGGAGCTGTTTTTT
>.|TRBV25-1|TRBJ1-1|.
CASSERINTEAFF
TGTGCCAGCAGTGAAAGAATTAACACTGAAGCTTTCTTT
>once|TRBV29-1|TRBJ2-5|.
CSAQGGGETQYF
TGCAGCGCCCAAGGAGGGGGGGAGACCCAGTACTTC
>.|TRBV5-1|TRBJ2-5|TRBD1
CASSRDGTGGTVETQYF
TGCGCCAGCAGCCGGGATGGGACAGGGGGGACGGTAGAGACCCAGTACTTC
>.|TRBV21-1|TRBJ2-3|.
CASSKLPGGPFRDTQYF
TGTGCCAGCAGCAAGCTTCCGGGAGGGCCTTTCAGAGATACGCAGTATTTT
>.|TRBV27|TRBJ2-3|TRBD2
CASSTTRGLAGADTQYF
TGTGCCAGCAGCACCACTAGGGGGCTAGCGGGAGCAGATACGCAGTATTTT
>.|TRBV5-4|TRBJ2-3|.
CATQKTGTDTQYF
TGTGCCACCCAAAAGACAGGCACAGATACGCAGTATTTT
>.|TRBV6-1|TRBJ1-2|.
CASSAQGDYGYTF
TGTGCCAGCAGTGCCCAGGGAGACTATGGCTACACCTTC
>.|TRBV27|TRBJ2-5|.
CASSLWGNQETQYF
TGTGCCAGCAGTTTATGGGGTAACCAAGAGACCCAGTACTTC
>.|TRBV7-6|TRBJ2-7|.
CASSLAGGLYEQYF
TGTGCCAGCAGCTTAGCTGGGGGGCTGTACGAGCAGTACTTC
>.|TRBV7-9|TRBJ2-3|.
CASSAIRGDTQYF
TGTGCCAGCAGCGCGATCCGCGGAGATACGCAGTATTTT
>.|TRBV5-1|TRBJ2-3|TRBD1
CASSLGGDSTDTQYF
TGCGCCAGCAGCTTGGGTGGGGACAGTACAGATACGCAGTATTTT
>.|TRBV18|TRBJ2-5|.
CASSPDLYQETQYF
TGTGCCAGCTCACCTGACCTGTACCAAGAGACCCAGTACTTC
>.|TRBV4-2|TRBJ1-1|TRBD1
CASSPRQGENTEAFF
TGTGCCAGCAGCCCGAGACAGGGCGAGAACACTGAAGCTTTCTTT
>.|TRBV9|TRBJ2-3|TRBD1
CASSVWLGQGGDTQYF
TGTGCCAGCAGCGTTTGGCTTGGACAGGGTGGAGATACGCAGTATTTT
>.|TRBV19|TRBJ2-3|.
CASSIGGDRDTQYF
TGTGCCAGTAGTATAGGGGGGGACAGAGATACGCAGTATTTT
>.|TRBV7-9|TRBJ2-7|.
CASSPGHNEQYF
TGTGCCAGCAGTCCAGGGCACAACGAGCAGTACTTC
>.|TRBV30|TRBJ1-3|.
CASRRQSSGNTIYF
TGTGCCTCAAGGCGGCAGAGCTCTGGAAACACCATATATTTT
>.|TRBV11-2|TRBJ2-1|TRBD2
CASSLDPQRGGNEQFF
TGTGCCAGCAGCTTAGATCCTCAGCGGGGGGGGAATGAGCAGTTCTTC
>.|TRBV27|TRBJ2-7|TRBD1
CASSFPGTGMGYEQYF
TGTGCCAGCAGTTTCCCCGGGACAGGGATGGGCTACGAGCAGTACTTC
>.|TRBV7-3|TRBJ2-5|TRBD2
CASSLHGGEETQYF
TGTGCCAGCAGTCTTCACGGGGGGGAAGAGACCCAGTACTTC
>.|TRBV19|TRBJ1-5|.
CASRDRSNQPQHF
TGTGCCAGTAGAGACAGGAGCAATCAGCCCCAGCATTTT
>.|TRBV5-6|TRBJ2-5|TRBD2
CASSFGLAEETQYF
TGTGCCAGCAGCTTCGGACTAGCGGAAGAGACCCAGTACTTC
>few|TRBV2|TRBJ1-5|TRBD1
CASSTHDRVYQPQHF
TGTGCCAGCAGTACTCACGACAGGGTATACCAGCCCCAGCATTTT
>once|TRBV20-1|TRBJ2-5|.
CSASNPETQYF
TGCAGTGCAAGCAATCCGGAGACCCAGTACTTC
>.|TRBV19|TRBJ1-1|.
CASKFVSRNTEAFF
TGTGCCAGTAAGTTCGTAAGTCGGAACACTGAAGCTTTCTTT
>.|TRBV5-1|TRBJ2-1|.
CASSLDDEQFF
TGCGCCAGCAGCTTGGACGATGAGCAGTTCTTC
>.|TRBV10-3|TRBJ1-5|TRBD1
CASRAGTGLTSSQPQHF
TGTGCCAGCAGGGCCGGGACAGGGCTAACGTCGAGTCAGCCCCAGCATTTT
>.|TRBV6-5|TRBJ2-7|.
CASRSTRDRSYEQYF
TGTGCCAGCAGATCGACCAGGGATCGCTCCTACGAGCAGTACTTC
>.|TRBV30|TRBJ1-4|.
CAWSVVWGRATNEKLFF
TGTGCCTGGAGTGTAGTTTGGGGGCGCGCAACTAATGAAAAACTGTTTTTT
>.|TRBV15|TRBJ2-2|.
CATSRDKGTGELFF
TGTGCCACCAGCAGAGATAAGGGTACCGGGGAGCTGTTTTTT
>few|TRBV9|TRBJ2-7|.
CASSVSERYEQYF
TGTGCCAGCAGCGTCTCCGAGAGGTACGAGCAGTACTTC
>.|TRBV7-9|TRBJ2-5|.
CASSRGTVQETQYF
TGTGCCAGCTCACGCGGGACAGTCCAAGAGACCCAGTACTTC